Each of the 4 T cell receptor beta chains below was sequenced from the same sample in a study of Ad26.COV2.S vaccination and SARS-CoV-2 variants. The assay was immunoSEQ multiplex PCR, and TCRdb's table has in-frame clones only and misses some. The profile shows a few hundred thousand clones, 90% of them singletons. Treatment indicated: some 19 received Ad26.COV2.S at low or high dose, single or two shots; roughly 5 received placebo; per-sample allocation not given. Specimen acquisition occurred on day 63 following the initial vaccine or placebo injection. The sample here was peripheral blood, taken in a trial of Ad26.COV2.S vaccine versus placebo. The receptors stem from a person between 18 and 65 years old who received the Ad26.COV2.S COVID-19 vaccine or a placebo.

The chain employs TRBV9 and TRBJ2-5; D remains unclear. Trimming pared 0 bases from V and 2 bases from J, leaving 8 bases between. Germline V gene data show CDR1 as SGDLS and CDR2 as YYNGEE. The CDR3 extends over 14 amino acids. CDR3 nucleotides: TGTGCCAGCAGCGTAGTCCCGACTCAAGAGACCCAGTACTTC. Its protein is CASSVVPTQETQYF.

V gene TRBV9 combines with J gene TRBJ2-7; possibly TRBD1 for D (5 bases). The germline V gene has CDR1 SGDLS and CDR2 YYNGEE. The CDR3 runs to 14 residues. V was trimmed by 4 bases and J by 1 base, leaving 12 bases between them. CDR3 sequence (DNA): TGTGCCAGCAGCCCCCTCGCAGGGTCCTACGAGCAGTACTTC. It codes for CASSPLAGSYEQYF.

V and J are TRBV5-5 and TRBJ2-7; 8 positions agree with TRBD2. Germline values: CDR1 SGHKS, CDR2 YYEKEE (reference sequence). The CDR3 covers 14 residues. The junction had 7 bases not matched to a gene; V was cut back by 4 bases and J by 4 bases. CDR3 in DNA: TGTGCCAGCAGCGCGGGACTAGTTCTTTACGAGCAGTACTTC. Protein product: CASSAGLVLYEQYF.

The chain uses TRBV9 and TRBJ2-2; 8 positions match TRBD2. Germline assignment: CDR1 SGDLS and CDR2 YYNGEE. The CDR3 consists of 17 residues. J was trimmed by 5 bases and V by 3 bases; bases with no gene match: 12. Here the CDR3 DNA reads TGTGCCAGCAGCGCCCCTAGGGCGGGAGGAGGTACCGGGGAGCTGTTTTTT. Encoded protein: CASSAPRAGGGTGELFF.